This T cell receptor beta chain was profiled in a study of blood T cell repertoires in COVID-19. This clone was detected only once. Repertoires were generated with immunoSEQ multiplex PCR, while TCRdb's copy carries only in-frame clones and drops some. The sample includes 400,000 or so clones, over 75% of them seen just once. The TCR was taken from a man aged 30 to 39 who had recovered from COVID-19. The sample was PBMCs or T cells enriched from blood (not recorded which).

The DNA of the CDR3 is TGTGCCAGCAGGACTTACGCAACTAATGAAAAACTGTTTTTT. Its translation is CASRTYATNEKLFF. The chain has TRBV6-5 and TRBJ1-4, with D uncertain. Deletions cut 6 bases from V and 0 bases from J, with 8 bases between. CDR1 and CDR2 from the germline V gene are MNHEY and SVGAGI. This CDR3 comprises 14 residues.